This T cell receptor beta chain was obtained from a study of Graves' ophthalmopathy and Graves' hyperthyroidism. The germline CDR1 and CDR2 sequences are MNHEY and SVGEGT. V lost 8 bases, J lost 2 bases, and 4 bases stayed unmatched. The CDR3 contains 13 residues. Study conclusions and caveats: Ophthalmopathy versus stable hyperthyroidism: 13-signature model gave 85% to 90% sensitivity, less than 83% specificity. The model achieved 70.59% sensitivity and less than 85% specificity for ophthalmopathy progression. Among thyroid clonotypes expanded above 0.001 frequency, most also appeared in blood.

Excluded: other autoimmune disease, uncontrolled infection, pregnancy or lactation. This clonotype was recorded many times. Its antigen is not identified. RNA transcripts served as template for amplifying TCR beta CDR3 sequences. Following a first-round RT-PCR that used HTBI primers, a second-round multiplex PCR was carried out. TCRdb used MiXCR to reprocess the multiplex PCR reads, holding one entry per CDR3 protein. The sample records 300,000 to 350,000 distinct CDR3 sequences, around a sixth being singletons. This clonotype originated in an adult man with Graves' ophthalmopathy. Sample: peripheral blood. The chain links TRBV6-2 or TRBV6-3 to TRBJ2-7; TRBD1 matches 9 bases. The CDR3 here is CASRGTGTYEQYF. As DNA, the CDR3 is TGTGCCAGCCGCGGGACAGGGACCTACGAGCAGTACTTC.